Below are 14 T cell receptor beta chains sequenced from a single sample in a study of CD8+ T cells in alopecia areata (dated by TCRdb to between 2017 and 2018). Library preparation employed the immunoSEQ multiplex PCR assay. For TCR sequencing, RNA was extracted from every sample and reverse transcribed into cDNA to serve as template. The table was pulled from immuneACCESS by TCRdb, which kept in-frame rearrangements only. Such tables lose some clones; where checked, under half of the loss comes from unresolved V genes, and the rest has no known cause. The sample includes about 140,000 clones, with approximately 90% observed a single time. Over 10% of the sample is in the top ten clones. The meaning of the sample's time point label: about four weeks on oral tofacitinib. What the treatment or condition label conveys for this sample: oral pan-JAK inhibitor, 5-10 mg twice daily. This material consisted of CD8+ T cells sorted from blood, taken at week 4, from a patient treated with tofacitinib. The receptors were gathered from a human donor with alopecia areata.

J is TRBJ2-1 and V is TRBV30; D ambiguous. This CDR3 is 11 amino acids long. Trimming removed 1 base at V and 4 bases at J, with 2 bases between. The germline V gene encodes CDR1 GTSNPN and CDR2 SVGIG (reference sequence). CDR3 sequence: CAWSGYNEQFF. As DNA, the CDR3 is TGTGCCTGGAGTGGATACAATGAGCAGTTCTTC.

The rearrangement joins TRBV4-1 to TRBJ2-5; 10 nucleotides align to TRBD2. From germline, CDR1 is MGHRA and CDR2 YSYEKL. The ends lost 2 bases at V and 1 base at J; junction bases unmatched: 7. CDR3 size: 17 residues. CDR3 nucleotides: TGCGCCAGCAGCCAACTAGGGACTAGCGATATCCAAGAGACCCAGTACTTC. Translated, it gives CASSQLGTSDIQETQYF.

The rearrangement uses TRBV6-1 and TRBJ2-1, with D tentatively TRBD2 (5 bases). The germline CDR1 and CDR2 sequences are MNHNS and SASEGT. The CDR3 totals 14 residues. V was clipped by 0 bases and J by 5 bases, with 8 bases between them. CDR3 in amino acids: CASSEAGGHNEQFF. CDR3 DNA: TGTGCCAGCAGTGAAGCTGGCGGGCACAATGAGCAGTTCTTC.

The chain uses TRBV27 and TRBJ2-2; a possible D gene is TRBD2 (6 bases). Per germline, CDR1 MNHEY and CDR2 SMNVEV (reference sequence). Trimming took off 6 bases at V and 3 bases at J, with 11 bases between the two ends. There are 14 residues in the CDR3. The CDR3 loop reads CASRGGLHTGELFF. In DNA form, the CDR3 reads TGTGCCAGCAGGGGGGGACTCCACACCGGGGAGCTGTTTTTT.

The chain employs TRBV27 and TRBJ1-1; a possible D gene is TRBD1 (5 bases). CDR3 length equals 13 residues. Germline V CDR1 and CDR2: MNHEY, SMNVEV (reference sequence). V lost 3 bases, J lost 6 bases, and 11 bases lay in between. In nucleotides, the CDR3 is TGTGCCAGCAGTTTTGCAGGGCCCCCTGAAGCTTTCTTT. Amino acids: CASSFAGPPEAFF.

The V call is TRBV29-1, the J call TRBJ2-1; the D call may be TRBD1 or TRBD2 (7 bases each). The CDR3 is 16 residues long. With 6 bases removed from V and 4 bases from J, the gap between germline ends came to 22 bases. From germline, CDR1 is SQVTM and CDR2 ANQGSEA. The CDR3 nucleotides read TGCAGCGTCCTCGGAAATCAGGGGGGGGTTTACAATGAGCAGTTCTTC. It codes for CSVLGNQGGVYNEQFF.

The genes are TRBV4-1 and TRBJ2-1, with TRBD1 matching over 8 bases. The CDR3 covers 15 residues. CDR1 and CDR2 from the germline V gene are MGHRA and YSYEKL. With 2 bases clipped from V and 5 bases from J, the junction kept 5 bases outside the gene matches. The CDR3 here is CASSQQGALNNEQFF. CDR3 in DNA: TGCGCCAGCAGCCAACAGGGGGCACTGAACAATGAGCAGTTCTTC.

The V and J genes are TRBV5-6 and TRBJ2-5; TRBD1 aligns across 12 bases. CDR3 length: 15 amino acids. V lost 2 bases and J lost 5; bases outside the gene matches: 4. Germline V gene data show CDR1 as SGHDT and CDR2 as YYEEEE. CDR3 region: CASSFGTGGLETQYF. CDR3 DNA: TGTGCCAGCAGCTTCGGGACAGGGGGCTTGGAGACCCAGTACTTC.

V usage is TRBV27 and J usage is TRBJ2-1; TRBD2 might be the D (5 bases). This CDR3 spans 14 amino acids. Looked up from germline, CDR1 is MNHEY and CDR2 is SMNVEV (reference sequence). With 0 bases removed from V and 7 bases from J, the gap between germline ends came to 10 bases. CDR3 protein: CASSLSGAKNEQFF. Written as DNA, the CDR3 is TGTGCCAGCAGTTTATCGGGAGCGAAGAATGAGCAGTTCTTC.

This clone occurred once. This CDR3 is also generated by other DNA sequences in the sample. The V gene is TRBV10-3, the J gene TRBJ2-7; D gene ambiguous. V lost 0 bases and J 3 bases, leaving 9 bases between the germline ends. The CDR3 contains 14 residues. The germline V gene has CDR1 ENHRY and CDR2 SYGVKD. The CDR3 spells CAISESGKDYEQYF. CDR3 sequence (DNA): TGTGCCATCAGTGAGTCGGGGAAGGACTACGAGCAGTACTTC.

Concerning this clone itself: The junction and the germline gene differ at one end; a read error may be behind it. Here the CDR3 reads CASSPGAYSEQFF. CDR3 in DNA: TGTGCCAGCAGCCCCGGGGCGTACAGTGAGCAGTTCTTC. The rearrangement uses TRBV6-5 and TRBJ2-1, with D tentatively TRBD1 or TRBD2 (5 bases each). The CDR3 consists of 13 residues. Germline V gene data show CDR1 as MNHEY and CDR2 as SVGAGI.

The CDR3 sequence is CASSLPPDEQYF. The CDR3 DNA sequence: TGTGCCAGCAGCTTACCCCCGGACGAGCAGTACTTC. The chain joins TRBV5-4 to TRBJ2-7, with D unresolved. This CDR3 is built from 12 residues. In germline, CDR1 is SGHNT, CDR2 YYREEE (reference sequence). The V end lost 2 bases, the J end lost 5 bases, and 8 bases lay between the germline ends.

The CDR3 coding sequence is TGTGCCAGCAGCTTAGTTACCGGATCAGATACGCAGTATTTT. It yields the protein CASSLVTGSDTQYF. V and J are TRBV7-2 and TRBJ2-3; D unresolved. The germline gives CDR1 SGHTA, CDR2 FQGNSA. The length of the CDR3 is 14 residues. Trimming left V 1 base short and J 4 bases short, with 9 bases between.

The chain carries TRBV27 and TRBJ2-7; D gene uncertain. This CDR3 spans 10 amino acids. Between the trimmed V and J ends, which lost 9 bases and 3 bases, there was a span of 6 bases. The V gene's germline CDR1 is MNHEY and CDR2 SMNVEV (reference sequence). In nucleotides, the CDR3 is TGTGCCAGTGGTATCTACGAGCAGTACTTC. Residues: CASGIYEQYF.